The 2 T cell receptor beta chains below come from one sample, sequenced in a study of blood T cell repertoires in COVID-19. Some clones are missing from TCRdb's copy, which holds only in-frame ones; the method was immunoSEQ multiplex PCR. The sample has around 100,000 clones; roughly 86% are singletons. The material sequenced was peripheral blood. These receptors came from a man between 40 and 49 years old with acute or convalescent COVID-19.

The rearrangement joins TRBV19 to TRBJ2-1; no definite D call. The germline V gene has CDR1 LNHDA and CDR2 SQIVND (reference sequence). Trimming took 2 bases from V and 0 from J, leaving 14 bases between them. This CDR3 has 17 residues. As DNA, the CDR3 is TGTGCCAGTAGTATATTGTGGGCCCATGGCTCCTACAATGAGCAGTTCTTC. As protein: CASSILWAHGSYNEQFF. Full variable domain (missing parts from reference TRBV19 and TRBJ2-1): DGGITQSPKYLFRKEGQNVTLSCEQNLNHDAMYWYRQDPGQGLRLIYYSQIVNDFQKGDIAEGYSVSREKKESFPLTVTSAQKNPTAFYLCASSILWAHGSYNEQFFGPGTRLTVL.

The chain couples TRBV6-1 to TRBJ2-1; no definite D call. The germline V gene encodes CDR1 MNHNS and CDR2 SASEGT. The CDR3 consists of 15 residues. V lost 2 bases, J lost 3 bases, and 11 bases lay in between. The CDR3 DNA follows: TGTGCCAGCAGTGAACCAACAGCCCACTACAATGAGCAGTTCTTC. As protein: CASSEPTAHYNEQFF.